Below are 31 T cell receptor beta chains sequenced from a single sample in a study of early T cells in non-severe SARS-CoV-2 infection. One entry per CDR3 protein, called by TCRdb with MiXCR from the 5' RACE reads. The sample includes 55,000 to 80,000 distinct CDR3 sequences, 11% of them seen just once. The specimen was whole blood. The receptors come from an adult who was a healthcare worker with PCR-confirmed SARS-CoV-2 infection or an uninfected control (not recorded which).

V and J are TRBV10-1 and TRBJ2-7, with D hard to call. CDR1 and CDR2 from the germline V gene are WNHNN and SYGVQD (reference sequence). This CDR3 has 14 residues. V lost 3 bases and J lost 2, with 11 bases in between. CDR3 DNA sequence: TGCGCCAGCAGTGACCCAGGAATGGCCTACGAGCAGTACTTC. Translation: CASSDPGMAYEQYF.

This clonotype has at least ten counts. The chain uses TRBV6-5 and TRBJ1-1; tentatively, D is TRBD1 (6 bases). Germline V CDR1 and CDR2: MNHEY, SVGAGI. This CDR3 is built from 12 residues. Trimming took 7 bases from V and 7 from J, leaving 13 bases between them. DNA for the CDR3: TGTGCCAGCACAAACAGGGCCCTTGAAGCTTTCTTT. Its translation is CASTNRALEAFF.

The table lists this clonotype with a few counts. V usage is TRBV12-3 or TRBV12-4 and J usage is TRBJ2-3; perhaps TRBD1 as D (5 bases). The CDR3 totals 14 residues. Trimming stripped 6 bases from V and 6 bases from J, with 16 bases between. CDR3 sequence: CASSRATRADTQYF. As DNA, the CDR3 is TGTGCCAGCAGCAGGGCTACCAGAGCTGATACGCAGTATTTT.

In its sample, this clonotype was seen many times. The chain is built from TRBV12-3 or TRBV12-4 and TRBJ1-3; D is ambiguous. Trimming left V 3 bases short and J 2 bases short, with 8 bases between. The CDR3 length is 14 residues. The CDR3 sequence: CASSLAGTGNTIYF. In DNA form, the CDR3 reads TGTGCCAGCAGTTTGGCGGGGACTGGAAACACCATATATTTT.

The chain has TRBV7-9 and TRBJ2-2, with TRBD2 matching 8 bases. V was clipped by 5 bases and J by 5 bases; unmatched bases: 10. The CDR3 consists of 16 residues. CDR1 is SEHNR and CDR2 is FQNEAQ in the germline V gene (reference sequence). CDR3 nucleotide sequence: TGTGCCAGCAGCCCTCGGACTAGCTTCTGGACCGGGGAGCTGTTTTTT. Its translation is CASSPRTSFWTGELFF.

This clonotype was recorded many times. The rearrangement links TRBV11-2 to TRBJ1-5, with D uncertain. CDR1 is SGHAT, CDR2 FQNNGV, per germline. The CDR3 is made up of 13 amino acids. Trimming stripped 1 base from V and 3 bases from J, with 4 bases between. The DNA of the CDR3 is TGTGCCAGCAGCTTAGGGCCCAATCAGCCCCAGCATTTT. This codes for CASSLGPNQPQHF.

The chain's CDR3 is CASSSGQGPYNEQFF. CDR3 sequence (DNA): TGTGCCAGCAGCTCGGGACAGGGACCCTACAATGAGCAGTTCTTC. The chain links TRBV7-9 to TRBJ2-1, with 9 bases identical to TRBD1. V lost 4 bases to trimming and J lost 2 bases; unmatched junction nucleotides: 3. Germline values: CDR1 SEHNR, CDR2 FQNEAQ (reference sequence). This CDR3 spans 15 amino acids.

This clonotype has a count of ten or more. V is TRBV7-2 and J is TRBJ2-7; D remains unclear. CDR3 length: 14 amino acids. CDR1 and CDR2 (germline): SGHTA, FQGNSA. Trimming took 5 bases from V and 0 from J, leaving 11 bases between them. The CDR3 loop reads CASSSYLSSYEQYF. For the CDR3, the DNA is TGTGCCAGCAGCAGCTACTTGAGCTCCTACGAGCAGTACTTC.

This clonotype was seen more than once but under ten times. The DNA of the CDR3 is TGTGCCAGCAGCCTATACCCTAGCGGGGGCACAGATACGCAGTATTTT. Encoded protein: CASSLYPSGGTDTQYF. This sequence joins TRBV7-6 and TRBJ2-3; 9 bases agree with TRBD2. The ends lost 5 bases at V and 1 base at J; junction bases unmatched: 7. The CDR3 runs 16 residues. Germline CDR1 reads SGHVS; CDR2 reads FNYEAQ.

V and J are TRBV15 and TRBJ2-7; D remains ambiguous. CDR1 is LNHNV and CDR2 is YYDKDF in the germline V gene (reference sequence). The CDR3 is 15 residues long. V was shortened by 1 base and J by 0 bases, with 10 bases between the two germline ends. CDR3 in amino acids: CATSRAWQSSYEQYF. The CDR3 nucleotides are TGTGCCACCAGCAGAGCTTGGCAGAGCTCCTACGAGCAGTACTTC.

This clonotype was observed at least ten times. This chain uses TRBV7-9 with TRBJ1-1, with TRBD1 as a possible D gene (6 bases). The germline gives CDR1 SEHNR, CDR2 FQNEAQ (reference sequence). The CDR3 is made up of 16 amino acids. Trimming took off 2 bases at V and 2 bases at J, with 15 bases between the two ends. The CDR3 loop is CASSLPSGTPNTEAFF. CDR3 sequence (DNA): TGTGCCAGCAGCTTACCTTCCGGGACACCCAACACTGAAGCTTTCTTT.

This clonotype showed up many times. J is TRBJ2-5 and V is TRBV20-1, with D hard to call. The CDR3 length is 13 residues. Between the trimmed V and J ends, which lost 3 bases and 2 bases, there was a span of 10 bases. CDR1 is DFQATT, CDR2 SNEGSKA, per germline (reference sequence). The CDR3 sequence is CSASSGRQETQYF. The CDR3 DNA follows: TGCAGTGCTAGTTCCGGACGACAAGAGACCCAGTACTTC.

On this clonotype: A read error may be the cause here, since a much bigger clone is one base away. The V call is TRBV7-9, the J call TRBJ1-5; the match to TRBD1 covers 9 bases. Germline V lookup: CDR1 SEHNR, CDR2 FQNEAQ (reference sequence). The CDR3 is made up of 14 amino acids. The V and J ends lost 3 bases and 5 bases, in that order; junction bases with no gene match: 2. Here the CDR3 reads CASSFDRGDQPQHF. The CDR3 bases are TGTGCCAGCAGCTTCGACAGGGGGGATCAGCCCCAGCATTTT.

The CDR3 spells CATGGTVNTEAFF. DNA of the CDR3: TGTGCCACAGGGGGTACGGTCAACACTGAAGCTTTCTTT. The J gene is TRBJ1-1, the V gene TRBV10-3; 7 nucleotides align to TRBD1. Germline lookup yields CDR1 ENHRY and CDR2 SYGVKD. The CDR3 has 13 residues. The V and J ends lost 10 bases and 2 bases, in that order; junction bases with no gene match: 7.

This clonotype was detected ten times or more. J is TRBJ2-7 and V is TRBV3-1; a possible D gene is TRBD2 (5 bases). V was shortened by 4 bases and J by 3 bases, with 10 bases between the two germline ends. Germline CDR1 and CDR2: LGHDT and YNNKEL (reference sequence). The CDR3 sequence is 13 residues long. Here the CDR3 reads CASSLEGIYEQYF. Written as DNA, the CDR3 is TGTGCCAGCAGCCTAGAGGGTATCTACGAGCAGTACTTC.

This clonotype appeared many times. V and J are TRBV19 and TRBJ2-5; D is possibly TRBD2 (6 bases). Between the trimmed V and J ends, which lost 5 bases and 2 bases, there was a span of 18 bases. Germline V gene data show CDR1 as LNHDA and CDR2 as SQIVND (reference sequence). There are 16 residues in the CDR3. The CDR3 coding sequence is TGTGCCAGTAGTTCTACCGGAGGACTAATTCAAGAGACCCAGTACTTC. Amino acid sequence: CASSSTGGLIQETQYF.

CDR3 region: CASSSHPSGSTDTQYF. CDR3 DNA sequence: TGTGCCAGCAGCTCCCATCCTAGCGGATCCACAGATACGCAGTATTTT. The V and J genes are TRBV9 and TRBJ2-3; TRBD2 aligns across 7 bases. Per the germline V gene, CDR1 is SGDLS and CDR2 is YYNGEE. V lost 4 bases to trimming and J lost 2 bases; unmatched junction nucleotides: 10. The CDR3 runs to 16 residues.

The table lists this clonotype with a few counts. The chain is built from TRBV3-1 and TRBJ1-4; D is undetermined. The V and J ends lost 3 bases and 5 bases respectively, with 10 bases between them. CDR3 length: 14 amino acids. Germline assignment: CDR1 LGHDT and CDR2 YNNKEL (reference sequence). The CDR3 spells CASSQWGENEKLFF. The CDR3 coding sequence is TGTGCCAGCAGCCAGTGGGGAGAGAATGAAAAACTGTTTTTT.

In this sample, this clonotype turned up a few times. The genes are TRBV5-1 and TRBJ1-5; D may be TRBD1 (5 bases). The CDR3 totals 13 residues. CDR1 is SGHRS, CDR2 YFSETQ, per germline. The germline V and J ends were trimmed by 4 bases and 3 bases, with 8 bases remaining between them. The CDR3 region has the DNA TGCGCCAGCAGCACAGGTCCCAATCAGCCCCAGCATTTT. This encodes CASSTGPNQPQHF.

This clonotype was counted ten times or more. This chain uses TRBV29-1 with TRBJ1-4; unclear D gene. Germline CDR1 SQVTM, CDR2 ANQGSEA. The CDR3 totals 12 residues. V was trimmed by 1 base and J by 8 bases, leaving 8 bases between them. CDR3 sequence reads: CSVEGGREKLFF. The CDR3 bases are TGCAGCGTTGAAGGAGGAAGGGAAAAACTGTTTTTT.

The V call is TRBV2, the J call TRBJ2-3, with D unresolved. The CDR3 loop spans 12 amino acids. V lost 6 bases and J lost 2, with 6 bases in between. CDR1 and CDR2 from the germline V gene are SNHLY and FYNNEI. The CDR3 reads CASSGYTDTQYF. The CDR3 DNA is TGTGCCAGCAGCGGTTACACAGATACGCAGTATTTT.

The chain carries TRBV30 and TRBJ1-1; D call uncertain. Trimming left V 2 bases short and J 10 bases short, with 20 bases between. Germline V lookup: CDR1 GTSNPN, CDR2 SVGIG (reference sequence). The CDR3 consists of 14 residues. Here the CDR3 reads CAWSQNHPGMGAFF. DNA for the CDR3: TGTGCCTGGAGTCAAAACCATCCCGGGATGGGAGCTTTCTTT.

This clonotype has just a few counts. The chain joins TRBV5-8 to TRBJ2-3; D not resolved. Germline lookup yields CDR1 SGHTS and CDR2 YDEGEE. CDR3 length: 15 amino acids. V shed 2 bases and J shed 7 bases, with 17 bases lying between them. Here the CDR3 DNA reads TGTGCCAGCAGCTTCTACTACCCCCGGCAGCATACGCAGTATTTT. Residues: CASSFYYPRQHTQYF.

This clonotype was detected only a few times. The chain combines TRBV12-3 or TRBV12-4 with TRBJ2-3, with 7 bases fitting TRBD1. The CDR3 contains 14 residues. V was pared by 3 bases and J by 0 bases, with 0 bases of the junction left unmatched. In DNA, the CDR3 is TGTGCCAGCAGTTTGACAGGGAGCACAGATACGCAGTATTTT. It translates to CASSLTGSTDTQYF.

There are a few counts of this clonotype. The CDR3 spells CSVELGYSRETQYF. CDR3 DNA: TGCAGCGTTGAGCTTGGCTATTCCCGAGAGACCCAGTACTTC. The chain employs TRBV29-1 and TRBJ2-5; D not resolved. Germline V lookup: CDR1 SQVTM, CDR2 ANQGSEA. Trimming took 3 bases from V and 4 from J, leaving 15 bases between them. The CDR3 length is 14 residues.

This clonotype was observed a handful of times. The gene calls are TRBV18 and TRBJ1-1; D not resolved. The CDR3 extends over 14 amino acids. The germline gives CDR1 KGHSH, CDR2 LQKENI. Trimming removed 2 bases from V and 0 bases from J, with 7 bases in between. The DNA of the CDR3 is TGTGCCAGCTCACCAACCGGGGTGAACACTGAAGCTTTCTTT. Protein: CASSPTGVNTEAFF. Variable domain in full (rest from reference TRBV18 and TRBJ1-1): NAGVMQNPRHLVRRRGQEARLRCSPMKGHSHVYWYRQLPEEGLKFMVYLQKENIIDESGMPKERFSAEFPKEGPSILRIQQVVRGDSAAYFCASSPTGVNTEAFFGQGTRLTVV.

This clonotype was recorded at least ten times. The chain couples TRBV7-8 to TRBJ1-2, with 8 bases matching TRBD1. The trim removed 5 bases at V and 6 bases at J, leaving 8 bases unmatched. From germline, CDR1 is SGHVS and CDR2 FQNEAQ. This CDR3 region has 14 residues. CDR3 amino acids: CASSVEDRGHGYTF. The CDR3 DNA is TGTGCCAGCAGCGTCGAAGACAGGGGCCATGGCTACACCTTC.

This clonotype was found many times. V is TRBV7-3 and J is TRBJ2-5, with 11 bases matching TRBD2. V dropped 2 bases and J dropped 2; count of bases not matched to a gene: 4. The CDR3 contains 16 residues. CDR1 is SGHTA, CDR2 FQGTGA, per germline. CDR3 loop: CASSLGLAGGQETQYF. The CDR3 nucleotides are TGTGCCAGCAGCTTAGGCCTAGCGGGGGGTCAAGAGACCCAGTACTTC.

The CDR3 sequence is CSVVQLYEQYF. The CDR3 DNA is TGCAGCGTTGTTCAGCTCTACGAGCAGTACTTC. This sequence joins TRBV29-1 and TRBJ2-7; D is ambiguous. This CDR3 is built from 11 residues. V was cut by 4 bases and J by 3 bases, with 7 bases left in between. Looked up from germline, CDR1 is SQVTM and CDR2 is ANQGSEA.

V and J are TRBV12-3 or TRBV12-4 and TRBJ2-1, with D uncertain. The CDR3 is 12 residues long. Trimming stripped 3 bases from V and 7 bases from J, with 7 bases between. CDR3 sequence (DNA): TGTGCCAGCAGTTTTAGGATTAATGAGCAGTTCTTC. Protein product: CASSFRINEQFF.

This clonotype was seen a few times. The CDR3 DNA sequence: TGTGCCAGCAGCTTTACGTTCGCACAGGTGAACTCCTACGAGCAGTACTTC. It is translated as CASSFTFAQVNSYEQYF. The rearrangement links TRBV11-2 to TRBJ2-7; D is possibly TRBD1 (5 bases). This CDR3 region has 17 residues. Trimming pared 3 bases from V and 0 bases from J, leaving 18 bases between. Germline V gene sequence: CDR1 SGHAT, CDR2 FQNNGV.